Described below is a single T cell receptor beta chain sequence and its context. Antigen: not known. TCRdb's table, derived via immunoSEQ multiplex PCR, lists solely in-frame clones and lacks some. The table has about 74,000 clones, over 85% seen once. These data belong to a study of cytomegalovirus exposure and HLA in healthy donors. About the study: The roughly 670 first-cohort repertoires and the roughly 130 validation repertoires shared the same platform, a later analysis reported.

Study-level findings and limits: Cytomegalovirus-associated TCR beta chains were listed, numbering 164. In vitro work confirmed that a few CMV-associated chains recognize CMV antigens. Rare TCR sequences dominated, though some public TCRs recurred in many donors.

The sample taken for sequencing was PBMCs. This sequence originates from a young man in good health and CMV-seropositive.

In DNA form, the CDR3 reads TGTGCCAGCAGTTTTCTTAGGGACTTTACCTACGAGCAGTACTTC. It is translated as CASSFLRDFTYEQYF. The chain has TRBV27 and TRBJ2-7; a weak D match, TRBD2 (6 bases). Between the trimmed V and J ends, which lost 3 bases and 2 bases, there was a span of 14 bases. The CDR3 length is 15 residues. Germline assignment: CDR1 MNHEY and CDR2 SMNVEV (reference sequence).